The clone carrying this TCR beta chain was counted a single time. Its antigen is as yet unknown. Time point given: newly diagnosed GD, antithyroid drugs for less than 3 months. Construction of the TCR library relied on RNA isolated from PBMCs. Arm-PCR with iRepertoire HTBI primers amplified the CDR3 regions for these TCR beta libraries. TCRdb re-called the multiplex PCR reads with MiXCR, one entry per CDR3 protein. The sample holds 350,000 to 550,000 distinct CDR3 sequences, 14% to 15% seen once. The data originate from a study of regulatory T cells in long-lasting Graves disease. Germline values: CDR1 MDHEN, CDR2 SYDVKM. The V gene lost 5 bases and the J gene lost 6 bases, with 8 bases spanning the gap. CDR3 size: 12 residues. Findings and caveats of the study: Reduced TCR diversity was observed in persistent Graves' patients versus newly diagnosed patients.

These sequences were also reported in another study, on T cells in Graves' hyperthyroidism and ophthalmopathy.

The rearrangement joins TRBV28 to TRBJ1-5; D call uncertain. The source was peripheral blood mononuclear cells (PBMCs), collected at new diagnosis, from a patient treated with antithyroid drugs. This receptor was obtained from a woman aged 25 to 39 with Graves disease. The DNA of the CDR3 is TGTGCCAGCAGTATCCAAGGTCAGCCCCAGCATTTT. It encodes CASSIQGQPQHF. Supplemented by reference TRBV28 and TRBJ1-5, the full variable domain reads DVKVTQSSRYLVKRTGEKVFLECVQDMDHENMFWYRQDPGLGLRLIYFSYDVKMKEKGDIPEGYSVSREKKERFSLILESASTNQTSMYLCASSIQGQPQHFGDGTRLSIL.